This T cell receptor (beta chain) was recovered during a study of blood T cell repertoires in COVID-19. Overall study: Collection of acute and convalescent COVID-19 samples took place in the United States, Italy and Spain. PBMCs, B-cell-depleted T cells, or T cells provided the cDNA or gDNA that made up the material.

In the original analysis: It was from reference gene primer amplification that nucleated cell counts were estimated. Assay used: immunoSEQ multiplex PCR; TCRdb lists only in-frame clones, some missing. From that table come the V and J calls and clone size; the DNA was used to work out D and trimming. This table holds over 200,000 clones, 91% found once. Individuals drawn from around 25 US areas were about 18 to 90 years old. This CDR3 contains 16 residues. Germline V gene sequence: CDR1 MNHEY, CDR2 SVGAGI. Trimming stripped 0 bases from V and 5 bases from J, with 16 bases between. This receptor was identified in a human donor in a cohort exposed to, infected with or recovered from COVID-19 (not recorded which). The donor label of this sample is uncertain. The chain uses TRBV6-5 and TRBJ2-5; the D gene is possibly TRBD2 (5 bases). The source material was PBMCs or T cells enriched from blood (not recorded which). This CDR3 reads CASSYSIVTRDETQYF. Here the CDR3 DNA reads TGTGCCAGCAGTTACTCGATAGTAACTCGGGATGAGACCCAGTACTTC.